This T cell receptor beta chain was recorded in a study of cytomegalovirus exposure and HLA in healthy donors. Findings and caveats of the study: Most TCR sequences showed up rarely, but some public TCRs showed up in many donors. It was 150 or so TCR beta chains that were listed as cytomegalovirus-associated.

Trimming took off 3 bases at V and 7 bases at J, with 16 bases between the two ends. CDR3 length equals 15 residues. Germline assignment: CDR1 SGHAT and CDR2 FQNNGV. A remark on this clone: Its antigen is not known.

Separate from the roughly 670-subject first cohort, the 120-subject validation cohort was the one that the donors belonged to. Only in-frame clones appear in the TCRdb table, and some are missing; sequencing was by immunoSEQ multiplex PCR. Of around 70,000 clones listed, approximately 95% were seen once; the top ten hold 3% to 3.5%. Material for sequencing was PBMCs. The source of this sequence is a young man in good health and CMV-seronegative. The V call is TRBV11-2, the J call TRBJ1-3; D is unclear. The CDR3 region is CASSFRTGSRNTIYF. The CDR3 bases are TGTGCCAGCAGCTTCAGGACGGGGTCAAGGAACACCATATATTTT.